The 22 T cell receptor beta chains given below trace back to one sample, sequenced in a study of beta chain features in type 1 diabetes. Overall study findings and caveats: TCRB CDR3s from Type 1 diabetes patients were moderately but significantly shorter in all four CD4+ subsets.

Expressed TCRB transcripts got sequenced, as all isolated RNA was reverse transcribed. Generated by immunoSEQ multiplex PCR, the TCRdb table keeps only in-frame clones and is missing some. Of approximately 130,000 clones in the sample, around a sixth were seen once. These receptors have no known antigen. The sample was central memory CD4+ T cells from blood. These receptors were collected from a young man with type 1 diabetes.

The chain combines TRBV30 with TRBJ1-4; 12 positions match TRBD1. The J segment lost 8 bases and the V segment lost 4 bases, leaving 8 bases of the junction unmatched. CDR1 is GTSNPN, CDR2 SVGIG, per germline (reference sequence). This CDR3 comprises 15 residues. DNA of the CDR3: TGTGCCTGGACTTGGGCGGGACAGGGGGCCGAAAAACTGTTTTTT. Encoded protein: CAWTWAGQGAEKLFF.

This clone was seen a single time. The genes are TRBV30 and TRBJ1-3; no firm D call. The germline V gene has CDR1 GTSNPN and CDR2 SVGIG (reference sequence). The CDR3 extends over 13 amino acids. Trimming pared 2 bases from V and 1 base from J, leaving 6 bases between. CDR3 sequence reads: CAWSLASGNTIYF. In DNA form, the CDR3 reads TGTGCCTGGAGTCTGGCTTCTGGAAACACCATATATTTT.

V is TRBV6-5 and J is TRBJ2-5; the match to TRBD2 covers 7 bases. The V gene's germline CDR1 is MNHEY and CDR2 SVGAGI. The CDR3 extends over 13 amino acids. Losses at the gene ends were 0 bases for V and 10 bases for J; bases not matched to a gene: 5. CDR3 coding DNA: TGTGCCAGCAGTTACTCTGAAGGCGGGGGCCAGTACTTC. Protein sequence: CASSYSEGGGQYF.

For this clone: Other DNA variants within this sample encode the same CDR3. The gene calls are TRBV29-1 and TRBJ2-1; the D is unclear. Trimming removed 7 bases at V and 4 bases at J, with 5 bases between. This CDR3 is 10 amino acids long. From germline, CDR1 is SQVTM and CDR2 ANQGSEA. The CDR3 here is CSGRYNEQFF. For the CDR3, the DNA is TGCAGCGGACGGTACAATGAGCAGTTCTTC.

J is TRBJ2-2 and V is TRBV7-2; D remains unclear. The V gene's germline CDR1 is SGHTA and CDR2 FQGNSA. V lost 4 bases, J lost 1 base, and 10 bases lay in between. CDR3 length: 15 residues. The CDR3 bases are TGTGCCAGCAGCTCCCCCCCACAGAACACCGGGGAGCTGTTTTTT. Protein: CASSSPPQNTGELFF.

This clone was detected a few times. This sequence joins TRBV28 and TRBJ2-1, with D possibly being TRBD2 (6 bases). The CDR3 has 15 amino acids. Germline V gives CDR1 MDHEN, CDR2 SYDVKM. Trimming took off 7 bases at V and 4 bases at J, with 17 bases between the two ends. CDR3 sequence (DNA): TGTGCCAGCACGTACAGAGGCGGGGCATACAATGAGCAGTTCTTC. Protein sequence: CASTYRGGAYNEQFF.

This clone was seen only a few times. The chain couples TRBV30 to TRBJ1-3; D call uncertain. The CDR3 is 13 amino acids. Germline assignment: CDR1 GTSNPN and CDR2 SVGIG (reference sequence). V was trimmed by 4 bases and J by 0 bases, leaving 7 bases between them. The CDR3 reads CAWNEFSGNTIYF. For the CDR3, the DNA is TGTGCCTGGAATGAGTTCTCTGGAAACACCATATATTTT. The full variable domain, in which reference TRBV30 and TRBJ1-3 provide the parts outside the CDR3, is SQTIHQWPATLVQPVGSPLSLECTVEGTSNPNLYWYRQAAGRGLQLLFYSVGIGQISSEVPQNLSASRPQDRQFILSSKKLLLSDSGFYLCAWNEFSGNTIYFGEGSWLTVV.

This clone was observed a few times. The chain links TRBV27 to TRBJ2-1; a possible D gene is TRBD1 (6 bases). The V gene lost 2 bases and the J gene lost 4 bases, with 9 bases spanning the gap. The CDR3 is made up of 14 amino acids. Per germline, CDR1 MNHEY and CDR2 SMNVEV (reference sequence). The CDR3 loop is CASSLTGTYNEQFF. In DNA, the CDR3 is TGTGCCAGCAGTTTAACAGGGACATACAATGAGCAGTTCTTC.

J is TRBJ2-7 and V is TRBV20-1; D not resolved. The CDR3 has 10 residues. The V and J ends lost 3 bases and 5 bases respectively, with 5 bases between them. Per germline, CDR1 DFQATT and CDR2 SNEGSKA (reference sequence). The CDR3 spells CSASWNEQYF. The CDR3, as DNA: TGCAGTGCTAGTTGGAACGAGCAGTACTTC.

The chain joins TRBV7-9 to TRBJ2-4; possibly TRBD1 for D (5 bases). Germline V gene sequence: CDR1 SEHNR, CDR2 FQNEAQ (reference sequence). The V and J ends lost 5 bases and 0 bases respectively, with 14 bases between them. This CDR3 region has 16 residues. CDR3 residues: CASSPPNRGAKNIQYF. DNA of the CDR3: TGTGCCAGCAGCCCCCCGAATAGGGGAGCCAAAAACATTCAGTACTTC. Filled out from reference TRBV7-9 and TRBJ2-4, the complete variable domain reads DTGVSQNPRHKITKRGQNVTFRCDPISEHNRLYWYRQTLGQGPEFLTYFQNEAQLEKSRLLSDRFSAERPKGSFSTLEIQRTEQGDSAMYLCASSPPNRGAKNIQYFGAGTRLSVL.

The rearrangement uses TRBV7-2 and TRBJ2-1, with TRBD2 matching over 9 bases. Germline V gene data show CDR1 as SGHTA and CDR2 as FQGNSA. V lost 2 bases to trimming and J lost 5 bases; unmatched junction nucleotides: 7. There are 16 residues in the CDR3. The CDR3 sequence is CASSLSLAGTHNEQFF. CDR3 bases: TGTGCCAGCAGCTTATCACTAGCGGGTACCCACAATGAGCAGTTCTTC.

This clone showed up many times. This chain links TRBV7-3 with TRBJ2-1, with D hard to call. Between the trimmed V and J ends, which lost 1 base and 9 bases, there was a span of 10 bases. The CDR3 loop spans 13 amino acids. From germline, CDR1 is SGHTA and CDR2 FQGTGA. The CDR3 region is CASSLMFPAEQFF. Written as DNA, the CDR3 is TGTGCCAGCAGCTTAATGTTTCCCGCTGAGCAGTTCTTC.

This clone appeared a few times. The rearrangement links TRBV7-8 to TRBJ1-2; D perhaps matches TRBD1 (5 bases). Trimming stripped 1 base from V and 10 bases from J, with 16 bases between. This CDR3 is 14 amino acids long. Germline assignment: CDR1 SGHVS and CDR2 FQNEAQ. The CDR3 nucleotides are TGTGCCAGCAGCTTAGAGCGGGGCAGAGCCGACTACACCTTC. As protein: CASSLERGRADYTF.

This chain links TRBV7-9 with TRBJ2-1, with 7 bases aligning to TRBD1. J gave up 2 bases and V 5 bases, and 6 bases lay outside the gene matches. CDR3 length: 15 amino acids. Germline V gene lookup returns CDR1 SEHNR and CDR2 FQNEAQ (reference sequence). The CDR3 sequence: CASSLGQSPYNEQFF. CDR3 bases: TGTGCCAGCAGCCTGGGACAGTCCCCCTACAATGAGCAGTTCTTC. Using reference TRBV7-9 and TRBJ2-1 for the parts outside the CDR3, the full variable domain is DTGVSQNPRHKITKRGQNVTFRCDPISEHNRLYWYRQTLGQGPEFLTYFQNEAQLEKSRLLSDRFSAERPKGSFSTLEIQRTEQGDSAMYLCASSLGQSPYNEQFFGPGTRLTVL.

This rearrangement joins TRBV7-7 to TRBJ2-5; 8 bases are a match to TRBD2. The CDR3 contains 13 residues. Germline assignment: CDR1 SSHAT and CDR2 FNYEAQ (reference sequence). The chain's CDR3 is CASRGGLGSPQYF. The CDR3 DNA reads as TGTGCTAGCCGAGGGGGACTAGGCTCCCCCCAGTACTTC.

This sequence joins TRBV5-1 and TRBJ2-3; a weak D match, TRBD1 (6 bases). The CDR3 extends over 18 amino acids. Germline-derived CDR1 and CDR2 are SGHRS and YFSETQ. The ends were cut back, 1 base at V and 5 bases at J, with 23 bases in the middle. The CDR3 DNA reads TGCGCCAGCAGCTTGTTTGGGGGCTTTACAGGGAAGAAAGATACGCAGTATTTT. This encodes CASSLFGGFTGKKDTQYF.

A few counts support this clone. V usage is TRBV5-4 and J usage is TRBJ2-5, with 9 bases matching TRBD2. V lost 0 bases to trimming and J lost 5 bases; unmatched junction nucleotides: 5. CDR1 is SGHNT, CDR2 YYREEE, per germline (reference sequence). CDR3 length equals 15 residues. In DNA form, the CDR3 reads TGTGCCAGCAGCTTGGCAGCTAGCGGGACGGAGACCCAGTACTTC. Amino acids: CASSLAASGTETQYF.

This clone was recorded at least ten times. Other DNA sequences in this sample translate to the same CDR3. This chain joins TRBV5-6 and TRBJ2-7; perhaps TRBD2 as D (6 bases). Per the germline V gene, CDR1 is SGHDT and CDR2 is YYEEEE. The CDR3 runs 18 residues. With 4 bases removed from V and 2 bases from J, the gap between germline ends came to 25 bases. This chain's CDR3 is CASSPYHLIRSGAYEQYF. For the CDR3, the DNA is TGTGCCAGCAGCCCTTACCACCTCATCAGGTCGGGGGCCTACGAGCAGTACTTC.

A remark on this clone: This may come from a read error, since a much larger clone is one base off. The rearrangement links TRBV2 to TRBJ2-5, with no clear D. Germline loops: CDR1 SNHLY, CDR2 FYNNEI. The V gene lost 6 bases and the J gene lost 1 base, with 3 bases spanning the gap. The CDR3 covers 11 residues. The CDR3: CASSPQETQYF. In DNA form, the CDR3 reads TGTGCCAGCAGCCCCCAAGAGACCCAGTACTTC.

In this sample, this clone turned up a few times. J is TRBJ2-1 and V is TRBV27; D gene unclear. The CDR3 sequence is 15 residues long. The V and J ends lost 2 bases and 0 bases respectively, with 8 bases between them. Germline CDR1 reads MNHEY; CDR2 reads SMNVEV (reference sequence). CDR3 loop: CASSLLASSYNEQFF. The CDR3 bases are TGTGCCAGCAGTTTACTCGCCAGCTCCTACAATGAGCAGTTCTTC.

This clone was seen ten or more times. The V and J genes are TRBV28 and TRBJ2-7; D is possibly TRBD1 (5 bases). The V and J ends lost 9 bases and 12 bases respectively, with 12 bases between them. CDR3 length: 9 amino acids. In germline, CDR1 is MDHEN, CDR2 SYDVKM. Here the CDR3 reads CARDTEAYF. CDR3 DNA sequence: TGTGCCAGGGACACGGAAGCGTACTTC.

The sample holds a few counts of this clone. The chain joins TRBV6-5 to TRBJ1-2; 8 bases line up with TRBD1. Unmatched junction bases numbered 6, after V lost 11 bases and J lost 4 bases. Germline CDR1 MNHEY, CDR2 SVGAGI. This CDR3 is 12 amino acids long. As DNA, the CDR3 is TGTGCCGTTAGAGACAGGGGCTATGGCTACACCTTC. Protein sequence: CAVRDRGYGYTF.